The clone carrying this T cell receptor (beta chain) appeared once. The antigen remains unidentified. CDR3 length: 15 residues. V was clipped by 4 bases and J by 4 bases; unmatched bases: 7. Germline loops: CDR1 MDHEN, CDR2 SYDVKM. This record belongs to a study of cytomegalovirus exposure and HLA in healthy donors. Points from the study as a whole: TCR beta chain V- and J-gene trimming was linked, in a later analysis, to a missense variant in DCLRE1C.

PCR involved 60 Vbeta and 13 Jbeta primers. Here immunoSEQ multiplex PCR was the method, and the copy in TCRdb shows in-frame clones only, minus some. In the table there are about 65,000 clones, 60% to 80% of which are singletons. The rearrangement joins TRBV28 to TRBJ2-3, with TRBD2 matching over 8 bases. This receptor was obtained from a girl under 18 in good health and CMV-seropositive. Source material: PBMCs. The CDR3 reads CASSSISGKADTQYF. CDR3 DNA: TGTGCCAGCAGTTCCATTAGCGGGAAAGCAGATACGCAGTATTTT.